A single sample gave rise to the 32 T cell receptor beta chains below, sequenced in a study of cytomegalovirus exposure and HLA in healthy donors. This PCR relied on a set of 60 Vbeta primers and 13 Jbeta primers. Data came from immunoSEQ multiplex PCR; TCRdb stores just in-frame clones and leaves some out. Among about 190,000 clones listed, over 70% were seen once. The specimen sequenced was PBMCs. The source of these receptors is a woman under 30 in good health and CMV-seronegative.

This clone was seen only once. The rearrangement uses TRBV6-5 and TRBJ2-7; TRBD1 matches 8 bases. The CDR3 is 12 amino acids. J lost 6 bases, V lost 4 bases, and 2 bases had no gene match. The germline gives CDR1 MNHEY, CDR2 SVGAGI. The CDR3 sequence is CASSWTGLEQYF. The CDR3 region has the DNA TGTGCCAGCAGTTGGACAGGGCTCGAGCAGTACTTC.

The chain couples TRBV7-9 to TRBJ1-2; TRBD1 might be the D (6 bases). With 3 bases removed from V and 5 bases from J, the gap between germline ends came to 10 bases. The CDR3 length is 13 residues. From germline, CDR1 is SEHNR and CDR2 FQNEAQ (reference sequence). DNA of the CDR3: TGTGCCAGCAGCTTTTCAGGGGAATATGGCTACACCTTC. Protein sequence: CASSFSGEYGYTF.

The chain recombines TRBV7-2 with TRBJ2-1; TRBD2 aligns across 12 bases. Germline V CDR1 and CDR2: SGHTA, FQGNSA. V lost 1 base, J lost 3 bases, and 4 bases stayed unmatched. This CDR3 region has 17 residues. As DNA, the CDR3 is TGTGCCAGCAGCTTAGGGGGACTAGCGGGTTTCTACAATGAGCAGTTCTTC. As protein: CASSLGGLAGFYNEQFF.

CDR3 nucleotides: TGTGCCAGCAGCTTACGACAGGCCGGATGGGAAAAACTGTTTTTT. Amino acids: CASSLRQAGWEKLFF. The rearrangement links TRBV7-8 to TRBJ1-4, with D maybe TRBD1 (6 bases). V lost 2 bases, J lost 8 bases, and 15 bases lay in between. CDR1 and CDR2 (germline): SGHVS, FQNEAQ. The CDR3 sequence is 15 residues long.

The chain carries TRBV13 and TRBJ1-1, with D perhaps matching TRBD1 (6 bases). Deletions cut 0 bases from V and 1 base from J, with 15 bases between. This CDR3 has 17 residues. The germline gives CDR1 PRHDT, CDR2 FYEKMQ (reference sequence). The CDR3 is CASSLGLRGIENTEAFF. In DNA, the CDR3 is TGTGCCAGCAGCTTAGGCCTAAGGGGGATAGAGAACACTGAAGCTTTCTTT.

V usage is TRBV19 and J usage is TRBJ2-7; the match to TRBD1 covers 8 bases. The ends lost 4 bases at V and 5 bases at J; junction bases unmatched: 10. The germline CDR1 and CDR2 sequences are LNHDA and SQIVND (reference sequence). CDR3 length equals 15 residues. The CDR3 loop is CASSKTGDLLNEQYF. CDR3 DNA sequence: TGTGCCAGTAGTAAGACAGGGGACCTTTTGAACGAGCAGTACTTC.

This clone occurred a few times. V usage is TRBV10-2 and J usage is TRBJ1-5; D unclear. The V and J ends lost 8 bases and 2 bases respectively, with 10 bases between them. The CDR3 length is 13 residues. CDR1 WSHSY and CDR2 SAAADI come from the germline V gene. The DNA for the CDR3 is TGCGCCAGCCCCGGGGAGGGCAATCAGCCCCAGCATTTT. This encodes CASPGEGNQPQHF.

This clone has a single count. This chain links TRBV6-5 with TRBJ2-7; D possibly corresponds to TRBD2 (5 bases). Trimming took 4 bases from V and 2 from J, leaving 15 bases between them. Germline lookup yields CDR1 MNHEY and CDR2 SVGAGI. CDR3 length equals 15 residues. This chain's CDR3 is CASSWTATVAYEQYF. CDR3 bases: TGTGCCAGCAGTTGGACTGCCACTGTCGCCTACGAGCAGTACTTC.

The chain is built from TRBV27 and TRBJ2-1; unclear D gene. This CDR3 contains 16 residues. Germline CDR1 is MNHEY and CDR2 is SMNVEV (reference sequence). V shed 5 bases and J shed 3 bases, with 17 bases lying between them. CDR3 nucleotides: TGTGCCAGCAGTCCCATACTCGCATCAATCTACAATGAGCAGTTCTTC. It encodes CASSPILASIYNEQFF.

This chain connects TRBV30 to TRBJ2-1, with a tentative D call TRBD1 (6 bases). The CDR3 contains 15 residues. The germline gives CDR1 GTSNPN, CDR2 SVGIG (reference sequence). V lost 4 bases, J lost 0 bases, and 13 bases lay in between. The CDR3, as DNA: TGTGCCTGGAACCTTGGGGGCAGCTCCTACAATGAGCAGTTCTTC. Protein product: CAWNLGGSSYNEQFF. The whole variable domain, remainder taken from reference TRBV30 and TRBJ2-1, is SQTIHQWPATLVQPVGSPLSLECTVEGTSNPNLYWYRQAAGRGLQLLFYSVGIGQISSEVPQNLSASRPQDRQFILSSKKLLLSDSGFYLCAWNLGGSSYNEQFFGPGTRLTVL.

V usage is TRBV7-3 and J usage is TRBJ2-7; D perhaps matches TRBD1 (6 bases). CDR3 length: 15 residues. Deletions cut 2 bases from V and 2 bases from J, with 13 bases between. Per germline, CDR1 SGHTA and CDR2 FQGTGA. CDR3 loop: CASSLAPGDPYEQYF. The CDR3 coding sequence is TGTGCCAGCAGCTTAGCACCAGGGGACCCCTACGAGCAGTACTTC. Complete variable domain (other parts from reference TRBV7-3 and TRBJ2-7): GAGVSQTPSNKVTEKGKYVELRCDPISGHTALYWYRQSLGQGPEFLIYFQGTGAADDSGLPNDRFFAVRPEGSVSTLKIQRTERGDSAVYLCASSLAPGDPYEQYFGPGTRLTVT.

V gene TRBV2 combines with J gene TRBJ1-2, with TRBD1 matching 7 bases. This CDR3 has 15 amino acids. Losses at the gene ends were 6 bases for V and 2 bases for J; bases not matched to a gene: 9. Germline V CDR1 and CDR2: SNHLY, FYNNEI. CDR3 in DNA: TGTGCCAGCAGAAGCCCGGGACAGAAAAACTATGGCTACACCTTC. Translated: CASRSPGQKNYGYTF.

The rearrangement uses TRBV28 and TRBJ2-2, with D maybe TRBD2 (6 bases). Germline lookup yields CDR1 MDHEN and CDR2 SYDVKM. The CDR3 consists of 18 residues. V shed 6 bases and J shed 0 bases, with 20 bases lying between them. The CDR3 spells CASSLLGFSGTNTGELFF. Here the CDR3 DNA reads TGTGCCAGCAGCCTACTAGGTTTTAGCGGAACGAACACCGGGGAGCTGTTTTTT.

The CDR3 region has the DNA TGTGCCATCAGTGATGGGGGCGATAGCAATCAGCCCCAGCATTTT. As protein: CAISDGGDSNQPQHF. The V gene is TRBV10-3, the J gene TRBJ1-5; D is possibly TRBD1 (6 bases). From germline, CDR1 is ENHRY and CDR2 SYGVKD. V was clipped by 3 bases and J by 0 bases, with 9 bases between them. This CDR3 spans 15 amino acids.

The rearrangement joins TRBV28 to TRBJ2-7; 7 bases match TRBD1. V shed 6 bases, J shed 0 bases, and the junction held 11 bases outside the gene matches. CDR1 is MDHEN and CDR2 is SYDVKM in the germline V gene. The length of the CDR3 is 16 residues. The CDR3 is CASSPHRGRSSYEQYF. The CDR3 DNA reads TGTGCCAGCAGCCCCCACAGGGGACGGAGCTCCTACGAGCAGTACTTC.

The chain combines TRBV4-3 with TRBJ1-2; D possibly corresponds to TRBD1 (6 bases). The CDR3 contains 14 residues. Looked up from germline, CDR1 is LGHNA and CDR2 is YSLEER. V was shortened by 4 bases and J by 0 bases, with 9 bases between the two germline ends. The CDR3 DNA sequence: TGCGCCAGCAGCCCGTGGACAGCTAACTATGGCTACACCTTC. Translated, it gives CASSPWTANYGYTF.

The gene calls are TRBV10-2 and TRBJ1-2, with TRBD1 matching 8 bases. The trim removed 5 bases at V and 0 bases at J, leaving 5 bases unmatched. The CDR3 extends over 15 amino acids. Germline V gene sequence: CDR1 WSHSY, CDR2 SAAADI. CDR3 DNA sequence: TGCGCCAGCAGTCAATCAGGGGGCCCTAACTATGGCTACACCTTC. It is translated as CASSQSGGPNYGYTF.

This chain's CDR3 is CAWSSTGVGELFF. DNA for the CDR3: TGTGCCTGGAGTTCTACAGGGGTCGGGGAGCTGTTTTTT. J is TRBJ2-2 and V is TRBV30; 7 bases map to TRBD1. CDR1 and CDR2 from the germline V gene are GTSNPN and SVGIG (reference sequence). The V segment lost 2 bases and the J segment 7 bases; nucleotides outside the gene matches: 4. The CDR3 length is 13 residues.

This CDR3 is CASSPVPTGDGEQYF. DNA for the CDR3: TGTGCCAGCAGCCCAGTGCCAACAGGGGATGGAGAGCAGTACTTC. The chain joins TRBV7-9 to TRBJ2-7, with 7 bases lining up with TRBD1. The CDR3 spans 15 residues. In germline, CDR1 is SEHNR, CDR2 FQNEAQ (reference sequence). J was trimmed by 7 bases and V by 5 bases; bases with no gene match: 14.

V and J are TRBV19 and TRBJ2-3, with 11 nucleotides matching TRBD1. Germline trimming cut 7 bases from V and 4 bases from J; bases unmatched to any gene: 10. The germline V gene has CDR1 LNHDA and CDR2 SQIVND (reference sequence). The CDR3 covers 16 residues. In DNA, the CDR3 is TGTGCCAGTACTGAGGACAGGGGGCAATTACCAGATACGCAGTATTTT. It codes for CASTEDRGQLPDTQYF.

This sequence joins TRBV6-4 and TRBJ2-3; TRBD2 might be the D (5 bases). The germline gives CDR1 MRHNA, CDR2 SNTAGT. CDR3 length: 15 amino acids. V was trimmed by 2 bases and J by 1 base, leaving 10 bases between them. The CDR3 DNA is TGTGCCAGCAGTGACGGAGGCAGAGGCACAGATACGCAGTATTTT. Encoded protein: CASSDGGRGTDTQYF.

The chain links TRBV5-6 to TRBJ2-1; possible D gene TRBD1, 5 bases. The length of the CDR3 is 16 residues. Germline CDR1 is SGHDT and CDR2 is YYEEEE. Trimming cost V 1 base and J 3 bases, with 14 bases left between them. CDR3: CASSLFSQAVYNEQFF. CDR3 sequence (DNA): TGTGCCAGCAGCTTGTTTTCACAGGCGGTCTACAATGAGCAGTTCTTC.

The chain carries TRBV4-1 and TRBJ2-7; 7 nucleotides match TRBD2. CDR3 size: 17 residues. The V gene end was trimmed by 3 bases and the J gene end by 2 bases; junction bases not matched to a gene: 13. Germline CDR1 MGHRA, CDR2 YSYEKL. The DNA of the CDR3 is TGCGCCAGCAGCCAGGCCGACGAGGGACTATTTCCCTACGAGCAGTACTTC. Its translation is CASSQADEGLFPYEQYF.

The CDR3 is CSVEDRGGYTF. The CDR3 nucleotides read TGCAGCGTTGAAGATCGAGGTGGCTACACCTTC. This chain joins TRBV29-1 and TRBJ1-2; D not resolved. V was trimmed by 0 bases and J by 7 bases, leaving 6 bases between them. Germline CDR1 is SQVTM and CDR2 is ANQGSEA. The CDR3 covers 11 residues.

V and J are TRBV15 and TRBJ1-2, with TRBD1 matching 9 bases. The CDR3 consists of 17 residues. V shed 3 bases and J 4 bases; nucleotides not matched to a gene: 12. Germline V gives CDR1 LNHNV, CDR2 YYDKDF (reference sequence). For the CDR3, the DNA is TGTGCCACCAGCAGGAAAGGGACAGGGACAATCACCTATGGCTACACCTTC. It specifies CATSRKGTGTITYGYTF. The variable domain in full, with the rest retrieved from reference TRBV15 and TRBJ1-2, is DAMVIQNPRYQVTQFGKPVTLSCSQTLNHNVMYWYQQKSSQAPKLLFHYYDKDFNNEADTPDNFQSRRPNTSFCFLDIRSPGLGDTAMYLCATSRKGTGTITYGYTFGSGTRLTVV.

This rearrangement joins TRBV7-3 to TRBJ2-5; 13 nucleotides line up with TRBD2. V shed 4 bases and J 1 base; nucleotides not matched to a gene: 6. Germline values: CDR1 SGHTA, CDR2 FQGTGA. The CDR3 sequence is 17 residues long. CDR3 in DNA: TGTGCCAGCAGCTCCACGACTAGCGGGGGGCCCCAAGAGACCCAGTACTTC. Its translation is CASSSTTSGGPQETQYF.

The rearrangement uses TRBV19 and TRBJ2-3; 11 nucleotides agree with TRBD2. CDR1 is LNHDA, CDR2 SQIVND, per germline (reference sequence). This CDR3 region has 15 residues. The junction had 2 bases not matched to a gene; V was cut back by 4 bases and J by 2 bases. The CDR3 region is CASSTSGGNTDTQYF. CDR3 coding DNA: TGTGCCAGTAGTACTAGCGGGGGGAACACAGATACGCAGTATTTT.

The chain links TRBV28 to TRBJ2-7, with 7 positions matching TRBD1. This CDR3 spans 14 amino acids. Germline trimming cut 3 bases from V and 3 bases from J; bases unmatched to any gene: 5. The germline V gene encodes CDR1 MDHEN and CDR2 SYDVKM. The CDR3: CASSFLGQSYEQYF. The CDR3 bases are TGTGCCAGCAGTTTCTTGGGACAGAGCTACGAGCAGTACTTC.

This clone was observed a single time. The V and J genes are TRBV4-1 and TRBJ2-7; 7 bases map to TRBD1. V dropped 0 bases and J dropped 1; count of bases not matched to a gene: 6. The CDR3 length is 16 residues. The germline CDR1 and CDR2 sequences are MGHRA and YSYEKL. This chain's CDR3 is CASSQEGGQPSYEQYF. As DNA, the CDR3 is TGCGCCAGCAGCCAAGAAGGGGGACAGCCTTCCTACGAGCAGTACTTC.

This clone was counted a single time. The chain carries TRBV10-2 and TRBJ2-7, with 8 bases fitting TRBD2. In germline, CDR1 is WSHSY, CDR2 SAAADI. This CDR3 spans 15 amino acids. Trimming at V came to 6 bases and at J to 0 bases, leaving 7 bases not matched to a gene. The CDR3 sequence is CASRELADSSYEQYF. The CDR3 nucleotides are TGCGCCAGCAGGGAACTAGCGGATAGCTCCTACGAGCAGTACTTC.

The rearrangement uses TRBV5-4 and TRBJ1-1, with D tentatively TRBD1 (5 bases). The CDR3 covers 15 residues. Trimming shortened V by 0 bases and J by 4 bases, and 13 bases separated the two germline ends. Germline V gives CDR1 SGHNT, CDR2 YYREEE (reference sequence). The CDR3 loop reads CASSLDLDTTTEAFF. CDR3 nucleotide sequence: TGTGCCAGCAGCTTGGATCTGGACACCACCACTGAAGCTTTCTTT.

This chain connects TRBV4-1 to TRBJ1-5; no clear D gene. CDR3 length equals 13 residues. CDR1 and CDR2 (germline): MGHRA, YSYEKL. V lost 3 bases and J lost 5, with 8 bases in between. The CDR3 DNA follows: TGCGCCAGCAGCCATCCCGGGGATCAGCCCCAGCATTTT. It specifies CASSHPGDQPQHF.